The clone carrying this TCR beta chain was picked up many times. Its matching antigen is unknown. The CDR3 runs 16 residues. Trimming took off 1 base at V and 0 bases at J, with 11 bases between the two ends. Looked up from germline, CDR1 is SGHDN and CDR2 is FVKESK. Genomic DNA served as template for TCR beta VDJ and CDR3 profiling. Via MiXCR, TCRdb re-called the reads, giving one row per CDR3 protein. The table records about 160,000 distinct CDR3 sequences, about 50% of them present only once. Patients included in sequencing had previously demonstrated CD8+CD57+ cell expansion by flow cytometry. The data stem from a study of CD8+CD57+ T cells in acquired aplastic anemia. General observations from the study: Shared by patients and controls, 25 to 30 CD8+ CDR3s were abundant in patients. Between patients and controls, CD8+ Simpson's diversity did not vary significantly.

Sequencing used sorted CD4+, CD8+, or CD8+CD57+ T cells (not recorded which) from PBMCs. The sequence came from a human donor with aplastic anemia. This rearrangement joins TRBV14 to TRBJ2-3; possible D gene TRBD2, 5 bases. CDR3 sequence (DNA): TGTGCCAGCAGCCAAGGGACTCAAGCTAGCACAGATACGCAGTATTTT. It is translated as CASSQGTQASTDTQYF.